The clone carrying this T cell receptor beta chain was observed many times. This sample stems from a study of read filtering for tumor transcriptome and immune sequencing. Study at large: R-ISS stage counts were under 10 for I, 15 to 20 for II, six or seven for III.

Trimming stripped 5 bases from V and 3 bases from J, with 16 bases between. The CDR3 runs to 16 residues. Germline CDR1 is SGHNT and CDR2 is YENEEA. The library was built from around 380 ng RNA with molecular barcoded adaptors for alpha/delta and beta/gamma chains. In TCRdb, the reads were re-called with MiXCR into one record per CDR3 protein. Counted here are roughly 90,000 distinct CDR3 sequences, approximately 13% occurring once; the ten biggest clones make up more than 13%. The clonotype originates from a donor aged 40 or over with multiple myeloma. This chain joins TRBV11-3 and TRBJ2-2, with a possible D match to TRBD2 (5 bases). The material sequenced was a population of CD138-negative cells sorted from bone marrow. CDR3 in DNA: TGTGCCAGCAGCCTGAGCTCCTTCGGGGACACCGGGGAGCTGTTTTTT. Amino acids: CASSLSSFGDTGELFF.